This T cell receptor beta chain was obtained from a study of post-analysis software for immune sequencing data. Unique molecular identifiers tagged the TCR beta cDNA libraries. TCRdb used MiXCR to reprocess the PCR reads, holding one entry per CDR3 protein. The repertoire holds hundreds of thousands of distinct CDR3 sequences, roughly three fifths seen once, with about 10% in the top ten. Concerning this clonotype: Its specificity is unknown.

Study-wide points: Patients had higher frequencies than controls of about 5 TRBV segments, including TRBV5-6, TRBV5-1 and TRBV20-1.

The CDR3 covers 16 residues. The germline CDR1 and CDR2 sequences are MDHEN and SYDVKM. This TCR was recovered from a girl aged 2 to 9 with multiple sclerosis. The sequenced sample was blood. V gene TRBV28 combines with J gene TRBJ2-4, with TRBD2 matching 8 bases. The J call is uncertain, as TRBJ2-7 better fits the DNA end. The CDR3 DNA is TGTGCCAGCAGTCCACAAGCGGGAGTTAAATGGAGCGAGCAGTACTTC. This translates into CASSPQAGVKWSEQYF.